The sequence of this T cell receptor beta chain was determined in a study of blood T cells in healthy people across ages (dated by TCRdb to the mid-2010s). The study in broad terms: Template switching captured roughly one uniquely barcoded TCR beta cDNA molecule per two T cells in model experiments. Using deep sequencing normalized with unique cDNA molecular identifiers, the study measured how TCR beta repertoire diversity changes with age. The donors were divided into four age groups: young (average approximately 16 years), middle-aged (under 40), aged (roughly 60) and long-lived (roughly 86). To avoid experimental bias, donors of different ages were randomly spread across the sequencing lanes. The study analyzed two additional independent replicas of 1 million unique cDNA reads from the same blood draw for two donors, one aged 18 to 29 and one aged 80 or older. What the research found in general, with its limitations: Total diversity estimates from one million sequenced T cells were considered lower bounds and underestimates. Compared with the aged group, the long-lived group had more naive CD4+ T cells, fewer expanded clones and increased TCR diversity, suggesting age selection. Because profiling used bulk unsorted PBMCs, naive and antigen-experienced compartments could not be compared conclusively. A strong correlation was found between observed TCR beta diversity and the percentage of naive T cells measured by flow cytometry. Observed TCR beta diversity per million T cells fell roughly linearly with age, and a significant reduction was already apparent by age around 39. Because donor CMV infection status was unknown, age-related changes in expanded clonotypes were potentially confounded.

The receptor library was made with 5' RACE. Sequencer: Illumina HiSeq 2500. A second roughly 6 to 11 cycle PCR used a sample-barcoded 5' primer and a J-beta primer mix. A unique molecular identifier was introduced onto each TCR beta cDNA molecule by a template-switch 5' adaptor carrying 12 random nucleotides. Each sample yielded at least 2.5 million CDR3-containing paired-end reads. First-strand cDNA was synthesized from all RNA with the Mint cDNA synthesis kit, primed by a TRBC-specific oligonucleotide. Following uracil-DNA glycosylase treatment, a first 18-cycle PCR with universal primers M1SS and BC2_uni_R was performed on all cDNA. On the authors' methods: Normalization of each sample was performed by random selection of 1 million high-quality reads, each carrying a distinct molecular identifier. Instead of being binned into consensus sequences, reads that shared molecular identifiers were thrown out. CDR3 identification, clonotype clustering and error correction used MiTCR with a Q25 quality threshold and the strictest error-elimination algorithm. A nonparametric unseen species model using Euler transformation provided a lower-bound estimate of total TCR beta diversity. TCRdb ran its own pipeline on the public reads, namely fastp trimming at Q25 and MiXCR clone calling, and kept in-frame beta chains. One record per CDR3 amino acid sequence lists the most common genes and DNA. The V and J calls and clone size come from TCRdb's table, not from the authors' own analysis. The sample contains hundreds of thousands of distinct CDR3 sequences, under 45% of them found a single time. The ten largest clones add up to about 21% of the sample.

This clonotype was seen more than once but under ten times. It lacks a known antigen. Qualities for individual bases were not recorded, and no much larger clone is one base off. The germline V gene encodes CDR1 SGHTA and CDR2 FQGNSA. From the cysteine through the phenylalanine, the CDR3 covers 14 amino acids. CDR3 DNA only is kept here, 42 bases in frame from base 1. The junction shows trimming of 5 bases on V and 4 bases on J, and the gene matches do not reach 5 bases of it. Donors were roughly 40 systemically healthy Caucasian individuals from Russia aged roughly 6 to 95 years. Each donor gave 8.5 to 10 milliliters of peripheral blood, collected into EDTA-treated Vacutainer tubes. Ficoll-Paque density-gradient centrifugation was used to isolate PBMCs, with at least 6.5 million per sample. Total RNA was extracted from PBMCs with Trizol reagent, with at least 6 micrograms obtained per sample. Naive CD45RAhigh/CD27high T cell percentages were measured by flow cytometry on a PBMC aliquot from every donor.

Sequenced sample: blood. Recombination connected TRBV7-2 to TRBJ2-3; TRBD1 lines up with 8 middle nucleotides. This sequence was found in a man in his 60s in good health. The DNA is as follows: TGTGCCAGCAGCAGGACAGGGAAAGCAGATACGCAGTATTTT. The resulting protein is CASSRTGKADTQYF. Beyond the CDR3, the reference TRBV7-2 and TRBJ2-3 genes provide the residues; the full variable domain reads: GAGVSQSPSNKVTEKGKDVELRCDPISGHTALYWYRQSLGQGLEFLIYFQGNSAPDKSGLPSDRFSAERTGGSVSTLTIQRTQQEDSAVYLCASSRTGKADTQYFGPGTRLTVL.